This entry concerns a single T cell receptor beta chain. Its antigen is still unknown. The libraries of TRB cDNA were prepared using 5' RACE with UMI labels. TCRdb reprocessed the 5' RACE reads, with one entry per CDR3 protein and no DNA. The sample features under 85,000 distinct CDR3 sequences, with 0.6% to 0.7% in its top ten. This record comes from a study of CXCR3-negative and CXCR3-positive naive CD8 T cells. Looking at the study overall: TRB reads totalled about 135 million, about 1.5 +/- 0.3 million per library. Whole-study findings and limits: CXCR3-expressing naive cells carried TRB CDR3s more hydrophobic than those of CXCR3-negative naive cells. TRBV-TRBJ usage was alike in naive CXCR3-negative and CXCR3-positive cells but differed in memory cells. Both naive subsets showed comparably high diversity, and memory CD8+ cells showed much lower diversity.

CD45RO-CCR7+CD27+CD95- was the phenotype of naive CD8+ T cells. The CDR3 is made up of 13 amino acids. CDR1 is SGHTA and CDR2 is FQGNSA in the germline V gene. Input material: naive CXCR3+ CD8+ T cells from blood. Subset denoted: CD45RO-CCR7+CD27+CD95- naive CD8+ T cells expressing CXCR3 (TNR3+). The genes are TRBV7-2 and TRBJ1-1. The source of this sequence is a human donor in good health. Some clones in this sample may be carry-over from other donors' samples. CDR3 loop: CASSLAVVAEAFF.